A single sample gave rise to the 17 T cell receptor beta chains below, sequenced in a study of shared clonotypes between healthy human individuals. TCRdb's table, derived via immunoSEQ multiplex PCR, lists solely in-frame clones and lacks some. Here the sample spans millions of clones, about 95% being singletons. The sequenced sample was naive CD4+ T cells sorted from blood. Subset: CD45RA+ positively selected. Receptors originate from a man younger than 35 in good health.

The chain joins TRBV5-4 to TRBJ1-2, with 8 bases lining up with TRBD1. V lost 1 base and J lost 2; bases outside the gene matches: 4. CDR1 and CDR2 from the germline V gene are SGHNT and YYREEE (reference sequence). The CDR3 length is 15 residues. The CDR3 coding sequence is TGTGCCAGCAGCTTGTGGGGACAGGCAAACTATGGCTACACCTTC. It encodes CASSLWGQANYGYTF.

The V call is TRBV29-1, the J call TRBJ2-7, with D possibly being TRBD2 (5 bases). Trimming took off 5 bases at V and 4 bases at J, with 9 bases between the two ends. From germline, CDR1 is SQVTM and CDR2 ANQGSEA. The CDR3 spans 11 residues. The CDR3 region has the DNA TGCAGCGTTCAGACTACATACGAGCAGTACTTC. It encodes CSVQTTYEQYF.

The chain is built from TRBV27 and TRBJ2-1; 7 bases are a match to TRBD1. The J segment lost 6 bases and the V segment lost 6 bases, leaving 8 bases of the junction unmatched. CDR1 and CDR2 from the germline V gene are MNHEY and SMNVEV (reference sequence). The CDR3 has 14 amino acids. CDR3 sequence: CASSRRQGSNEQFF. CDR3 bases: TGTGCCAGCAGCCGGAGACAGGGAAGCAATGAGCAGTTCTTC.

J is TRBJ1-3 and V is TRBV4-3; a weak D match, TRBD1 (6 bases). The CDR3 totals 13 residues. V lost 0 bases, J lost 8 bases, and 8 bases lay in between. Germline CDR1 LGHNA, CDR2 YSLEER. CDR3 bases: TGCGCCAGCAGCCAAGACAGGGGTTACACCATATATTTT. It translates to CASSQDRGYTIYF.

V usage is TRBV5-1 and J usage is TRBJ2-2; 12 nucleotides line up with TRBD2. Looked up from germline, CDR1 is SGHRS and CDR2 is YFSETQ. J gave up 7 bases and V 5 bases, and 12 bases lay outside the gene matches. The CDR3 totals 17 residues. CDR3 DNA: TGCGCCAGCAGACGGACTAGCGGGACACCTCTAGGCGGGGAGCTGTTTTTT. Translation: CASRRTSGTPLGGELFF.

The chain employs TRBV6-5 and TRBJ1-6, with 7 bases aligning to TRBD1. Germline loops: CDR1 MNHEY, CDR2 SVGAGI. V trimming: 6 bases; J trimming: 7 bases; junction bases outside the gene matches: 9. The CDR3 spans 15 residues. The CDR3 nucleotides read TGTGCCAGCAGACCCACGACAGGGAGGAATTCACCCCTCCACTTT. Encoded protein: CASRPTTGRNSPLHF.

Turning to this clone: Other DNA sequences from this sample encode an identical CDR3 as well. The CDR3 loop reads CASSRDGETQYF. CDR3 in DNA: TGTGCCAGCTCCAGGGACGGAGAGACCCAGTACTTC. This rearrangement joins TRBV6-5 to TRBJ2-5; either TRBD1 or TRBD2 may fit D (5 bases each). This CDR3 has 12 residues. Germline V gene data show CDR1 as MNHEY and CDR2 as SVGAGI. V gave up 8 bases and J gave up 4 bases, with 11 bases separating them.

A note on this clone: This same CDR3 is encoded by further DNA sequences in the sample. CDR3 sequence: CASSSRDNEQYF. DNA for the CDR3: TGTGCCAGCAGCTCCCGGGACAACGAGCAGTACTTC. The rearrangement joins TRBV7-9 to TRBJ2-7, with a possible D match to TRBD1 (6 bases). With 4 bases removed from V and 5 bases from J, the gap between germline ends came to 9 bases. The CDR3 covers 12 residues. Germline V gene sequence: CDR1 SEHNR, CDR2 FQNEAQ (reference sequence). Supplemented by reference TRBV7-9 and TRBJ2-7, the full variable domain reads DTGVSQNPRHKITKRGQNVTFRCDPISEHNRLYWYRQTLGQGPEFLTYFQNEAQLEKSRLLSDRFSAERPKGSFSTLEIQRTEQGDSAMYLCASSSRDNEQYFGPGTRLTVT.

The V gene is TRBV18, the J gene TRBJ1-1, with 7 positions matching TRBD1. Unmatched junction bases numbered 19, after V lost 11 bases and J lost 4 bases. Per the germline V gene, CDR1 is KGHSH and CDR2 is LQKENI. This CDR3 has 16 residues. In nucleotides, the CDR3 is TGTGCCGCATCCAGCGGGGAGGGGGCTTTGTCCACTGAAGCTTTCTTT. This sequence encodes CAASSGEGALSTEAFF.

This chain connects TRBV5-1 to TRBJ2-5; 8 nucleotides agree with TRBD2. The trim removed 1 base at V and 2 bases at J, leaving 4 bases unmatched. The germline CDR1 and CDR2 sequences are SGHRS and YFSETQ. This CDR3 is 15 amino acids long. The CDR3 spells CASSLTGRDQETQYF. In DNA form, the CDR3 reads TGCGCCAGCAGCTTGACCGGGAGGGATCAAGAGACCCAGTACTTC.

This clone occurred a few times. The chain couples TRBV4-1 to TRBJ2-7; D not certain. Trimming stripped 3 bases from V and 2 bases from J, with 14 bases between. The CDR3 is 15 amino acids. Germline assignment: CDR1 MGHRA and CDR2 YSYEKL. The CDR3: CASSQMHLAPYEQYF. The CDR3 coding sequence is TGCGCCAGCAGCCAGATGCATTTGGCCCCCTACGAGCAGTACTTC.

As to this clone: Distinct nucleotide sequences in the sample also encode this CDR3. This chain joins TRBV18 and TRBJ1-1; D not resolved. Germline-derived CDR1 and CDR2 are KGHSH and LQKENI. V was pared by 2 bases and J by 5 bases, with 12 bases between. CDR3 length equals 14 residues. The CDR3 loop is CASSPGSGRTEAFF. The CDR3 DNA follows: TGTGCCAGCTCACCAGGGTCTGGGAGGACTGAAGCTTTCTTT.

This rearrangement joins TRBV9 to TRBJ2-7, with TRBD2 matching over 7 bases. Germline V gene sequence: CDR1 SGDLS, CDR2 YYNGEE. The junction had 7 bases not matched to a gene; V was cut back by 0 bases and J by 4 bases. CDR3 length equals 15 residues. CDR3 bases: TGTGCCAGCAGCGTAGCGGCGGGAGAAGGTTACGAGCAGTACTTC. It translates to CASSVAAGEGYEQYF.

The chain has TRBV7-8 and TRBJ2-3, with TRBD2 matching over 8 bases. V shed 0 bases, J shed 2 bases, and the junction held 4 bases outside the gene matches. The length of the CDR3 is 16 residues. Germline V gives CDR1 SGHVS, CDR2 FQNEAQ. The CDR3 DNA follows: TGTGCCAGCAGCTTAGCGGTTAGCGGGATCACAGATACGCAGTATTTT. Translated: CASSLAVSGITDTQYF.

The chain couples TRBV5-1 to TRBJ2-1; 10 nucleotides line up with TRBD1. This CDR3 region has 17 residues. The germline CDR1 and CDR2 sequences are SGHRS and YFSETQ. Unmatched junction bases numbered 8, after V lost 5 bases and J lost 0 bases. The CDR3 region is CASRPSTGGGSYNEQFF. CDR3 DNA sequence: TGCGCCAGCAGACCCTCGACAGGGGGCGGCTCCTACAATGAGCAGTTCTTC. Drawing the rest from reference TRBV5-1 and TRBJ2-1, the complete variable domain is KAGVTQTPRYLIKTRGQQVTLSCSPISGHRSVSWYQQTPGQGLQFLFEYFSETQRNKGNFPGRFSGRQFSNSRSEMNVSTLELGDSALYLCASRPSTGGGSYNEQFFGPGTRLTVL.

The V call is TRBV4-3, the J call TRBJ1-1; D unclear. Germline loops: CDR1 LGHNA, CDR2 YSLEER. Trimming left V 0 bases short and J 5 bases short, with 7 bases between. The CDR3 is 13 residues long. The CDR3 spells CASSQDIETEAFF. CDR3 sequence (DNA): TGCGCCAGCAGCCAAGACATAGAGACTGAAGCTTTCTTT.

The CDR3 loop is CSVGGQTQETQYF. CDR3 bases: TGCAGCGTCGGGGGACAGACACAAGAGACCCAGTACTTC. The chain links TRBV29-1 to TRBJ2-5; possible D gene TRBD1, 7 bases. The CDR3 consists of 13 residues. The germline CDR1 and CDR2 sequences are SQVTM and ANQGSEA. V lost 6 bases and J 2 bases, leaving 13 bases between the germline ends.